The 2 T cell receptor beta chains below come from one sample, sequenced in a study of molecular identifiers for immune sequencing clone quantification. TCRdb passed the PCR reads through MiXCR, listing each CDR3 protein once. The sample includes 300,000 to 400,000 distinct CDR3 sequences, 20% to 25% of them seen just once. The specimen sequenced was naive CD8+ T cells from blood, with Jurkat cell RNA spiked in. Subset specified: FACS-sorted CD8+CD4-CCR7+CD45RA+ naive T cells. These receptor sequences come from a human donor in good health. Some libraries in this study had Jurkat cell RNA spiked in.

This clonotype was seen a few times. This sequence joins TRBV19 and TRBJ2-7; D is undetermined. This CDR3 region has 12 residues. Looked up from germline, CDR1 is LNHDA and CDR2 is SQIVND (reference sequence). The germline V and J ends were trimmed by 3 bases and 5 bases, with 8 bases remaining between them. CDR3 nucleotides: TGTGCCAGTAGTATCGGTCCGAACGAGCAGTACTTC. This codes for CASSIGPNEQYF.

This clonotype was counted ten times or more. The V call is TRBV5-6, the J call TRBJ2-7, with a tentative D call TRBD1 (5 bases). This CDR3 has 12 amino acids. V lost 2 bases, J lost 3 bases, and 6 bases lay in between. Per the germline V gene, CDR1 is SGHDT and CDR2 is YYEEEE. The CDR3 DNA follows: TGTGCCAGCAGCTTAGGGGACTACGAGCAGTACTTC. Protein: CASSLGDYEQYF.